These 31 T cell receptor beta chains were all obtained from the same sample, sequenced in a study of blood T cell repertoires in COVID-19. Here immunoSEQ multiplex PCR was the method, and the copy in TCRdb shows in-frame clones only, minus some. This table has more than 75,000 clones, 70% to 85% appearing once. Specimen: peripheral blood. Every receptor here comes from a man in his fifties or sixties with acute or convalescent COVID-19.

The chain carries TRBV6-1 and TRBJ1-2; a possible D gene is TRBD1 (5 bases). V lost 2 bases, J lost 4 bases, and 11 bases lay in between. The germline V gene encodes CDR1 MNHNS and CDR2 SASEGT. This CDR3 has 14 amino acids. CDR3 DNA sequence: TGTGCCAGCAGTGAATACCAGGGTATCTATGGCTACACCTTC. It specifies CASSEYQGIYGYTF.

This chain uses TRBV28 with TRBJ1-5; a possible D gene is TRBD1 (5 bases). Germline-derived CDR1 and CDR2 are MDHEN and SYDVKM. The CDR3 has 15 amino acids. The V gene lost 3 bases and the J gene lost 6 bases, with 15 bases spanning the gap. The CDR3 DNA sequence: TGTGCCAGCAGTTTCTACCCGACAGCCCCTCAGCCCCAGCATTTT. Encoded protein: CASSFYPTAPQPQHF.

This clone was counted once. Here the CDR3 reads CASSLERGSPLHF. The DNA of the CDR3 is TGTGCCAGCAGCTTAGAAAGGGGATCACCCCTCCACTTT. This chain connects TRBV7-2 to TRBJ1-6; the D gene is possibly TRBD1 (5 bases). Trimming took off 1 base at V and 10 bases at J, with 8 bases between the two ends. The germline CDR1 and CDR2 sequences are SGHTA and FQGNSA. The CDR3 runs to 13 residues.

The chain uses TRBV6-5 and TRBJ1-5; 9 bases line up with TRBD1. Germline CDR1 is MNHEY and CDR2 is SVGAGI. After removal of 2 bases from V and 2 bases from J, the junction contained 1 base not matched to a gene. This CDR3 contains 15 residues. The CDR3 protein is CASSYRTGGNQPQHF. CDR3 sequence (DNA): TGTGCCAGCAGTTACCGGACAGGGGGCAATCAGCCCCAGCATTTT.

The rearrangement links TRBV2 to TRBJ2-3; 13 positions agree with TRBD2. Germline assignment: CDR1 SNHLY and CDR2 FYNNEI. With 5 bases clipped from V and 5 bases from J, the junction kept 7 bases outside the gene matches. CDR3 length equals 16 residues. This CDR3 is CASSKTSGGRGDTQYF. The CDR3 nucleotides are TGTGCCAGCAGTAAGACTAGCGGGGGGCGGGGAGATACGCAGTATTTT.

The chain employs TRBV2 and TRBJ2-2; D is unclear. Germline V lookup: CDR1 SNHLY, CDR2 FYNNEI. With 8 bases removed from V and 7 bases from J, the gap between germline ends came to 14 bases. The CDR3 runs to 13 residues. The CDR3, as DNA: TGTGCCAGCTCTCCTAGGATGTACGGGGAGCTGTTTTTT. Residues: CASSPRMYGELFF. Based on the CDR3 plus reference TRBV2 and TRBJ2-2, the full variable domain is EPEVTQTPSHQVTQMGQEVILRCVPISNHLYFYWYRQILGQKVEFLVSFYNNEISEKSEIFDDQFSVERPDGSNFTLKIRSTKLEDSAMYFCASSPRMYGELFFGEGSRLTVL.

This sequence joins TRBV10-3 and TRBJ2-1; 11 bases align to TRBD2. The CDR3 totals 16 residues. The V gene end was trimmed by 7 bases and the J gene end by 9 bases; junction bases not matched to a gene: 14. Germline CDR1 and CDR2: ENHRY and SYGVKD. The CDR3 loop reads CAINPGVAGGRLEQFF. DNA for the CDR3: TGTGCCATCAACCCCGGAGTAGCGGGGGGGCGACTTGAGCAGTTCTTC.

The rearrangement links TRBV27 to TRBJ1-4, with D hard to call. V was cut by 9 bases and J by 2 bases, with 16 bases left in between. This CDR3 is 15 amino acids long. In germline, CDR1 is MNHEY, CDR2 SMNVEV (reference sequence). The CDR3 here is CASRRPPATNEKLFF. CDR3 bases: TGTGCCAGTCGACGACCACCAGCGACTAATGAAAAACTGTTTTTT.

The rearrangement links TRBV6-6 to TRBJ1-6, with D uncertain. The germline V and J ends were trimmed by 2 bases and 6 bases, with 5 bases remaining between them. Germline V gene data show CDR1 as MNHNY and CDR2 as SVGAGI (reference sequence). The CDR3 contains 13 residues. CDR3: CASSYSSNSPLHF. CDR3 nucleotide sequence: TGTGCCAGCAGTTACAGCTCTAATTCACCCCTCCACTTT.

This clone was recorded a few times. This chain joins TRBV2 and TRBJ2-3, with 8 nucleotides matching TRBD2. CDR1 SNHLY and CDR2 FYNNEI come from the germline V gene. The CDR3 sequence is 14 residues long. V lost 3 bases to trimming and J lost 3 bases; unmatched junction nucleotides: 2. CDR3 sequence (DNA): TGTGCCAGCAGTGAGCGGGGGGTTACAGATACGCAGTATTTT. Protein sequence: CASSERGVTDTQYF.

The J gene is TRBJ1-2, the V gene TRBV18; a weak D match, TRBD1 (5 bases). The CDR3 is 19 amino acids. Germline assignment: CDR1 KGHSH and CDR2 LQKENI. With 3 bases removed from V and 8 bases from J, the gap between germline ends came to 31 bases. CDR3 sequence reads: CASSPRARFETVNFGGYTF. For the CDR3, the DNA is TGTGCCAGCTCACCGCGAGCGAGGTTCGAGACAGTAAATTTCGGCGGCTACACCTTC.

The CDR3 spells CASSPDGSYGYTF. The CDR3 DNA sequence: TGTGCCAGCAGCCCCGACGGGAGCTATGGCTACACCTTC. The chain links TRBV6-5 to TRBJ1-2; D unclear. Trimming cost V 6 bases and J 4 bases, with 12 bases left between them. This CDR3 region has 13 residues. Germline CDR1 MNHEY, CDR2 SVGAGI.

The chain joins TRBV18 to TRBJ2-1; TRBD1 matches 8 bases. Germline values: CDR1 KGHSH, CDR2 LQKENI. Trimming at V came to 3 bases and at J to 0 bases, leaving 7 bases not matched to a gene. There are 17 residues in the CDR3. The CDR3 protein is CASSPTGESYSYNEQFF. The DNA of the CDR3 is TGTGCCAGCTCACCGACAGGGGAATCCTACTCCTACAATGAGCAGTTCTTC.

The gene calls are TRBV6-5 and TRBJ1-1, with TRBD1 matching 7 bases. After removal of 2 bases from V and 1 base from J, the junction contained 4 bases not matched to a gene. The CDR3 runs to 15 residues. The V gene's germline CDR1 is MNHEY and CDR2 SVGAGI. The CDR3 coding sequence is TGTGCCAGCAGTTACAACAGGGGAGGGAACACTGAAGCTTTCTTT. Protein: CASSYNRGGNTEAFF.

CDR3 sequence (DNA): TGCGCCAGCAGCTTGCTGCAGGGGGCTCGCTCTGGGGCCAACGTCCTGACTTTC. Amino acid sequence: CASSLLQGARSGANVLTF. This chain links TRBV5-1 with TRBJ2-6, with 8 bases identical to TRBD1. CDR3 length: 18 amino acids. Germline-derived CDR1 and CDR2 are SGHRS and YFSETQ. The junction had 6 bases not matched to a gene; V was cut back by 1 base and J by 0 bases.

CDR3 sequence reads: CASSYSAGAGKETQYF. The CDR3 DNA reads as TGTGCCAGCAGTTACTCAGCCGGGGCGGGAAAAGAGACCCAGTACTTC. V is TRBV6-5 and J is TRBJ2-5; TRBD2 might be the D (6 bases). CDR1 is MNHEY and CDR2 is SVGAGI in the germline V gene. The CDR3 has 16 amino acids. Trimming removed 0 bases from V and 3 bases from J, with 14 bases in between.

This sequence joins TRBV13 and TRBJ1-4; 9 bases are a match to TRBD1. V lost 1 base and J lost 7; bases outside the gene matches: 7. CDR1 and CDR2 from the germline V gene are PRHDT and FYEKMQ (reference sequence). This CDR3 spans 16 amino acids. CDR3 sequence (DNA): TGTGCCAGCAGCTTAGTAGAGACAGGGGGAGGTGAAAAACTGTTTTTT. It specifies CASSLVETGGGEKLFF.

CDR3 region: CASSFSLDRAPRTGELFF. The CDR3 DNA follows: TGTGCCAGCAGCTTCTCATTAGACAGGGCCCCTAGGACCGGGGAGCTGTTTTTT. This chain connects TRBV5-6 to TRBJ2-2; 7 bases are shared with TRBD1. The V segment lost 2 bases and the J segment 5 bases; nucleotides outside the gene matches: 15. Germline V gene sequence: CDR1 SGHDT, CDR2 YYEEEE. The CDR3 is made up of 18 amino acids.

As DNA, the CDR3 is TGCGCCAGCAGTCAGGGCCCTACTAACTATGGCTACACCTTC. Translated: CASSQGPTNYGYTF. This rearrangement joins TRBV5-1 to TRBJ1-2; D is perhaps TRBD1 (5 bases). Deletions cut 5 bases from V and 0 bases from J, with 11 bases between. The CDR3 has 14 amino acids. The germline gives CDR1 SGHRS, CDR2 YFSETQ.

The chain joins TRBV2 to TRBJ2-3, with 10 bases lining up with TRBD2. With 8 bases clipped from V and 3 bases from J, the junction kept 5 bases outside the gene matches. This CDR3 has 14 amino acids. The germline V gene has CDR1 SNHLY and CDR2 FYNNEI. As DNA, the CDR3 is TGTGCCAGCCGGACTAGCGGTAGTACAGATACGCAGTATTTT. Its protein is CASRTSGSTDTQYF.

This chain links TRBV5-1 with TRBJ1-2, with 7 bases aligning to TRBD1. Germline V gene data show CDR1 as SGHRS and CDR2 as YFSETQ. CDR3 length: 14 amino acids. With V trimmed by 3 bases and J by 6 bases, 8 bases remained unmatched. CDR3 in DNA: TGCGCCAGCAGCTCTGGGGAAAGGGGGCATGGCTACACCTTC. Protein: CASSSGERGHGYTF. The entire variable domain, with the rest obtained from reference TRBV5-1 and TRBJ1-2, is as follows: KAGVTQTPRYLIKTRGQQVTLSCSPISGHRSVSWYQQTPGQGLQFLFEYFSETQRNKGNFPGRFSGRQFSNSRSEMNVSTLELGDSALYLCASSSGERGHGYTFGSGTRLTVV.

The chain links TRBV11-1 to TRBJ2-5; no clear D. The germline CDR1 and CDR2 sequences are SGHAT and FQDESV (reference sequence). This CDR3 region has 14 residues. The V end was cut by 2 bases, the J end by 1 base, with 8 bases between. The CDR3 is CASSLFRAQETQYF. CDR3 in DNA: TGTGCCAGCAGCTTATTCCGCGCCCAAGAGACCCAGTACTTC.

The chain combines TRBV24-1 with TRBJ2-3; D possibly corresponds to TRBD2 (7 bases). The CDR3 has 17 residues. Trimming removed 2 bases at V and 1 base at J, with 15 bases between. Germline V gene lookup returns CDR1 KGHDR and CDR2 SFDVKD. This chain's CDR3 is CATSDWGGGLGTDTQYF. DNA for the CDR3: TGTGCCACCAGTGATTGGGGAGGGGGTTTGGGCACAGATACGCAGTATTTT.

The genes are TRBV28 and TRBJ1-6; D might be TRBD1 (5 bases). Trimming removed 7 bases from V and 6 bases from J, with 22 bases in between. The CDR3 has 17 residues. CDR1 and CDR2 (germline): MDHEN, SYDVKM. The CDR3 sequence is CASTARGFRNSNSPLHF. CDR3 nucleotide sequence: TGTGCCAGCACCGCTCGGGGGTTCCGGAACTCTAATTCACCCCTCCACTTT.

The V gene is TRBV19, the J gene TRBJ2-5; 15 nucleotides match TRBD2. The CDR3 runs to 16 residues. The V gene end was trimmed by 5 bases and the J gene end by 4 bases; junction bases not matched to a gene: 5. Germline-derived CDR1 and CDR2 are LNHDA and SQIVND (reference sequence). The CDR3 here is CASSLGLAGGSETQYF. The DNA for the CDR3 is TGTGCCAGTAGTCTGGGACTAGCGGGGGGATCAGAGACCCAGTACTTC.

This chain connects TRBV7-2 to TRBJ1-2; D is unresolved. Germline V CDR1 and CDR2: SGHTA, FQGNSA. CDR3 size: 13 residues. The V end was cut by 2 bases, the J end by 8 bases, with 12 bases between. As DNA, the CDR3 is TGTGCCAGCAGCTTAAGGCTCCGGGAAGGCTACACCTTC. Amino acids: CASSLRLREGYTF.

This clone appeared a single time. The chain has TRBV4-1 and TRBJ2-1; 8 bases match TRBD2. The CDR3 has 15 amino acids. In germline, CDR1 is MGHRA, CDR2 YSYEKL. J was trimmed by 9 bases and V by 3 bases; bases with no gene match: 10. Here the CDR3 DNA reads TGCGCCAGCAGCCAGACGGGGGGGGCCCTAGGTGAGCAGTTCTTC. It translates to CASSQTGGALGEQFF.

This rearrangement joins TRBV19 to TRBJ1-2, with a possible D match to TRBD1 (5 bases). V was clipped by 3 bases and J by 8 bases, with 19 bases between them. Looked up from germline, CDR1 is LNHDA and CDR2 is SQIVND (reference sequence). This CDR3 has 15 amino acids. Here the CDR3 reads CASSMIAIQVVGYTF. The CDR3 DNA is TGTGCCAGTAGTATGATTGCCATACAGGTCGTAGGCTACACCTTC. The full variable domain, with the rest looked up from reference TRBV19 and TRBJ1-2, is DGGITQSPKYLFRKEGQNVTLSCEQNLNHDAMYWYRQDPGQGLRLIYYSQIVNDFQKGDIAEGYSVSREKKESFPLTVTSAQKNPTAFYLCASSMIAIQVVGYTFGSGTRLTVV.

The chain recombines TRBV9 with TRBJ1-6, with TRBD1 matching over 8 bases. The length of the CDR3 is 16 residues. Germline CDR1 and CDR2: SGDLS and YYNGEE. The junction had 5 bases not matched to a gene; V was cut back by 1 base and J by 5 bases. This CDR3 reads CASSVLPQGDNSPLHF. The CDR3 bases are TGTGCCAGCAGCGTACTACCACAGGGGGATAATTCACCCCTCCACTTT.

This chain connects TRBV4-2 to TRBJ1-5; 8 nucleotides agree with TRBD1. Per the germline V gene, CDR1 is LGHNA and CDR2 is YNFKEQ. Trimming took 1 base from V and 3 from J; bases not matched to a gene: 8. The CDR3 loop spans 17 amino acids. This chain's CDR3 is CASSQAWDRWNNQPQHF. The CDR3 coding sequence is TGTGCCAGCAGCCAAGCTTGGGACAGGTGGAACAATCAGCCCCAGCATTTT.

V gene TRBV10-3 combines with J gene TRBJ1-1, with D hard to call. There are 14 residues in the CDR3. V lost 2 bases and J lost 2, with 9 bases in between. The V gene's germline CDR1 is ENHRY and CDR2 SYGVKD. Here the CDR3 reads CAISEHGLNTEAFF. CDR3 DNA: TGTGCCATCAGTGAGCACGGACTTAACACTGAAGCTTTCTTT.